This paragraph reports one T cell receptor beta chain. The sample holds other DNA sequences that translate to the same CDR3. This sample is part of a study of shared clonotypes between healthy human individuals. Method: immunoSEQ multiplex PCR; TCRdb's copy keeps in-frame clones and lacks some. The repertoire holds just over 2,000,000 clones, with about 95% as singletons. CD45RO negativity and positive selection for CCR7 defined naive CD8 cells, a population that excluded terminally differentiated effector memory CD45RA+ cells. The V and J ends lost 0 bases and 0 bases respectively, with 7 bases between them. The length of the CDR3 is 16 residues. In germline, CDR1 is SGHRS, CDR2 YFSETQ.

The sequenced sample consisted of naive CD8+ T cells sorted from blood. V gene TRBV5-1 combines with J gene TRBJ1-6; D not certain. This clonotype originated in a man aged 18 to 35 in good health. The CDR3 spells CASSLDGSSYNSPLHF. CDR3 in DNA: TGCGCCAGCAGCTTGGACGGAAGCTCCTATAATTCACCCCTCCACTTT.